This T cell receptor beta chain was identified during a study of cytomegalovirus exposure and HLA in healthy donors. Study context: Among the 370 or so donors who were genotyped, over 70% fell in the genetic ancestry cluster that is associated with self-reported Caucasian donors.

CDR1 is SEHNR, CDR2 FQNEAQ, per germline (reference sequence). Between the trimmed V and J ends, which lost 5 bases and 6 bases, there was a span of 9 bases. CDR3 length: 12 residues. Study-level points and caveats: According to an earlier analysis, most TCR beta V segments yielded productive rearrangements about 87% or about 30% of the time. Analyzed later, most CMV-associated TCR beta chains appeared HLA-restricted. Follow-up analysis later connected one missense variant in DCLRE1C with trimming of TCR beta V- and J-genes.

As regards this clone: Its antigen is unidentified.

The PCR contained 60 Vbeta and 13 Jbeta primers. Sequenced by immunoSEQ multiplex PCR; TCRdb stores in-frame clones only, minus some. The sample has 60,000 to 65,000 clones; approximately 87% are singletons. The sequencing input was PBMCs. The rearrangement links TRBV7-9 to TRBJ2-3; D is perhaps TRBD2 (6 bases). The TCR was taken from a man younger than 30 in good health and CMV-seronegative. The CDR3 region has the DNA TGTGCCAGCAGCCGGGACTTCGATACGCAGTATTTT. Translation gives CASSRDFDTQYF. Supplemented by reference TRBV7-9 and TRBJ2-3, the full variable domain reads DTGVSQNPRHKITKRGQNVTFRCDPISEHNRLYWYRQTLGQGPEFLTYFQNEAQLEKSRLLSDRFSAERPKGSFSTLEIQRTEQGDSAMYLCASSRDFDTQYFGPGTRLTVL.